This TCR beta chain was captured in a study of blood T cells in healthy people across ages (dated by TCRdb to the mid-2010s). Concerning the study at large: Template switching captured roughly one uniquely barcoded TCR beta cDNA molecule per two T cells in model experiments. To track age-related changes in TCR beta repertoire diversity, the study relied on deep sequencing normalized with unique cDNA molecular identifiers. The donors were split into four age groups: young (average about 16 years), middle-aged (around 37), aged (approximately 59) and long-lived (under 85). For two donors (one aged 18 to 29 and one aged 80 or older), the study analyzed two additional independent replicas of 1 million unique cDNA reads from the same blood draw. The full study reports these points: Donor CMV infection status was unknown, potentially confounding age-related changes in expanded clonotypes. Estimates of total diversity based on one million sequenced T cells were considered lower bounds and underestimates. Observed TCR beta diversity correlated strongly with the percentage of naive T cells measured by flow cytometry. Because profiling used bulk unsorted PBMCs, naive and antigen-experienced compartments could not be compared conclusively. Compared with the aged group, more naive CD4+ T cells, fewer expanded clones and increased TCR diversity were shown by the long-lived group, suggesting age selection. Observed TCR beta diversity per million T cells fell roughly linearly with age, and a significant reduction was already apparent by age approximately 41.

Systemically healthy Caucasian individuals from Russia, 39 in total and aged about 6 to 95 years, were included as donors. Each donor gave ten milliliters of peripheral blood, drawn into EDTA-treated Vacutainer tubes. PBMCs were isolated by Ficoll-Paque density-gradient centrifugation, with at least 6 million obtained per sample. Total RNA was extracted from PBMCs with Trizol reagent, with at least 6 micrograms obtained per sample. For every donor, flow cytometry on a PBMC aliquot measured the percentage of naive CD45RAhigh/CD27high T cells. Counted from cysteine to phenylalanine, this CDR3 has 15 amino acids. Left in the record is the CDR3 DNA by itself, 45 bases read in frame from the first base. Trimming takes 3 bases from V and 2 bases from J, and the germline ends sit 15 bases apart. Reading the germline V gene (reference sequence) gives CDR1 DFQATT and CDR2 SNEGSKA. The library was prepared using 5' RACE. The reads were generated on an Illumina HiSeq 2500. The second PCR ran for about 6 to 11 cycles and used a J-beta primer mix along with a sample-barcoded 5' primer. A template-switch 5' adaptor carrying 12 random nucleotides introduced a unique molecular identifier onto each TCR beta cDNA molecule. Each sample yielded at least 2.5 million CDR3-containing paired-end reads. The Mint cDNA synthesis kit, primed by a TRBC-specific oligonucleotide, was used to synthesize first-strand cDNA from all RNA. After uracil-DNA glycosylase treatment, a first 18-cycle PCR used universal primers M1SS and BC2_uni_R on all cDNA. The paper's data handling went like this. For normalization, 1 million high-quality reads, each with a distinct molecular identifier, were randomly selected from each sample. Reads sharing molecular identifiers were discarded rather than binned into consensus sequences. MiTCR, with a Q25 quality threshold and the strictest error-elimination algorithm, was used for CDR3 identification, clonotype clustering and error correction. A nonparametric unseen species model using Euler transformation provided a lower-bound estimate of total TCR beta diversity. Clones were called with MiXCR by TCRdb after fastp trimmed the public reads at Q25, and only in-frame beta chains were retained. Here each entry gathers all rows of one CDR3 protein and keeps the most common genes and DNA. Clone size and V and J calls follow TCRdb, not the original study. Counted in this sample were about 840,000 distinct CDR3 sequences; about 27% of them appeared once. The ten most abundant clones make up 10% to 13% of the sample.

This clonotype was observed at least ten times. Its antigen is currently not known. No per-base quality is available; no much larger clone lies one base away. This sample also appeared in a second study, on T cells of mothers and their children. That second report states: Donors were nine systemically healthy Caucasian individuals: three mothers and their six children. cDNA synthesis consumed the entire amount of extracted RNA, loaded at around 1.5 ug RNA in each 15 ul reaction. In the second PCR, the M1S primer added sample barcodes and 2-4 random nucleotides. Each mother yielded over 8.5 million TCR beta CDR3 reads and each child 2.5 million to 3 million reads. In both related and unrelated pairs, thymic selection shapes the output of TCR recombination in a similar way, with inherited differences having only a minor effect. Normalized repertoire overlap was always slightly but never significantly higher in related than unrelated mother-child pairs. With a sensitivity of approximately 100 clones per million clonotypes, no persistent microchimeric T cell clones were detected. In the study, deep NGS was used to compare the TCR beta repertoires of mothers and children, and features distinguishing related mother-child pairs from unrelated individuals were sought. On average, the children were approximately 12 +/- 4 years old, while the mothers were about 37 +/- 4 years old. After adapters were ligated using NEBNext reagents, the libraries underwent 100+100 nt paired-end sequencing on an Illumina HiSeq 2000. To prevent cross-contamination, the mother and child libraries were prepared a month apart and were sequenced in separate runs. Between 500,000 and 2,000,000 distinct TCR beta clonotypes were identified per donor. Naive TCR beta clonotypes were estimated from low-frequency clonotypes matched to each donor's FACS-determined naive share, without sorting.

Material for sequencing was blood. The sequence came from a woman between 40 and 55 years old in good health. The V and J segments used are TRBV20-1 and TRBJ2-3, with no reliable assignment of the D segment. The sequenced DNA: TGCAGTGCTAGGATACAGAGCAGGCTCACAGATACGCAGTATTTT. This gives the protein CSARIQSRLTDTQYF.